Detailed here is one TCR beta chain. This receptor's antigen is unknown. The CDR3 has 14 amino acids, counting the end cysteine and phenylalanine. Only the CDR3 DNA stays, 42 bases, in frame from base 1. Via the germline V gene (reference sequence), CDR1 is MNHEY and CDR2 SMNVEV. Trimming leaves V shorter by 5 bases and J shorter by 3 bases, with the junction holding 4 bases beyond the gene matches. The method was the immunoSEQ multiplex PCR assay. For the multiplex PCR, a mixture combining 60 forward primers for TCR Vbeta segments and 13 reverse primers for TCR Jbeta segments was used. A multiplex PCR assay on genomic DNA amplified the CDR3 region of rearranged TCR beta genes. Amplified TCR beta libraries were sequenced as 87-base-pair reads on the Illumina HiSeq System. From the authors' description of their analysis: A later analysis tallied some 79 million unique TCR beta chains across the 610 or so repertoires, and about 12 million of those chains were shared by two or more donors. To remove PCR and sequencing errors, raw reads were error-corrected and collapsed into unique sequences using a nearest-neighbor algorithm that merged closely related sequences. Alignment of CDR3 sequences to IMGT reference sequences was used to assign V, D and J gene segments. For a sequence to be retained, at least a six-nucleotide match to both a V gene segment and a J gene segment was required. Rearrangements were classified as productive when the CDR3 lacked stop codons and remained in frame with V and J, and all other rearrangements were classified as non-productive. Following IMGT convention, CDR3 was defined as the stretch from the second conserved V-encoded cysteine to the conserved J-encoded phenylalanine. In an earlier analysis of 587 of the donors, sequences lacking an unambiguous match to a single V gene segment were excluded. In an earlier analysis of approximately 550 of the donors, V segments were called functional above 56.7% productive rearrangements and were called segregating when the between-donor standard deviation exceeded 5%. A statistical classification framework was developed to diagnose cytomegalovirus status using the catalog of TCR beta chain sequences. In a later analysis, V and J genes were assigned by comparing TCR nucleotide sequences against IMGT/GENE-DB human TR gene sequences. The TCRdist pipeline was used in a later analysis to assign CDR3 sequences and most-parsimonious VDJ recombination scenarios. In a later analysis, each TCR beta chain was defined by its CDR3 amino acid sequence together with its V-gene family, and reads without a unique V-gene family were excluded. To address suspected cross-contamination and a sequencing artifact, a later analysis removed 592 highly shared, low-generation-probability nucleotide sequences. In a later analysis, a clonal expansion index was calculated for each public chain from normalized within-repertoire ranks of inferred template counts. In a later analysis, generation probabilities were computed with a VDJ recombination model fitted to out-of-frame rearrangements, and the resulting probabilities were checked against IGoR. A later analysis scored TCR-TCR, TCR-HLA and TCR-CMV co-occurrence with hypergeometric tests, applying a repertoire-size bias correction to TCR pairs. False discovery rates were estimated in a later analysis by permuting HLA or CMV assignments 20 times. In a later analysis, co-occurring TCRs were grouped using DBSCAN, and TCRdist sequence similarity was added for clustering within HLA-allele-positive subsets. Repertoires with fewer than 30,000 or more than 120,000 public chains were left out of co-occurrence clustering, as were roughly five repertoires with anomalous nucleotide sharing. Entries here come from immuneACCESS through TCRdb and include only in-frame sequences with V and J called. Some clones fail to appear in such tables; in the studies checked, an unresolved V gene covers under half of the shortfall, and the cause of the remainder is unknown. That table furnishes V, J and clone size, whereas the DNA furnished D and trimming. The data table for this sample lists some 200,000 clones. The ten largest clones add up to approximately 0.82% of the sample.

The source of the sample is a study of cytomegalovirus exposure and HLA in healthy donors listed by TCRdb under 2017. Regarding the research as a whole: According to an earlier analysis of 587 of the donors, about 179 million T cells yielded 100 million or so unique TCR beta sequences and approximately 300 Gb of sequence data. Roughly 300 gigabases of sequencing data and tens of millions of unique TCR sequences were included in an early release covering roughly 600 HLA-typed donors. Of the approximately 370 genotyped donors, 65% to 90% were placed in the genetic ancestry cluster associated with self-reported Caucasian donors. The study aimed to test whether signatures of past pathogen exposure could be identified by cataloging public T cell receptors. The study used immunosequencing to profile the T cell repertoires of 666 subjects and linked those repertoires to cytomegalovirus serostatus. A separate validation cohort of approximately 120 different subjects was used in addition to the 666-subject first cohort. The study combined high-throughput TCR immunosequencing, statistical association of individual TCRs with disease status, and machine learning to predict cytomegalovirus infection status. A later analysis re-examined previously published TCR beta repertoires from hundreds of donors and added high-resolution HLA genotyping to investigate patterns of TCR occurrence. In the later analysis, no new phenotypic data were used to find candidate immune exposures; instead, reliance was placed on TCR beta sequences and their occurrence across donors. An earlier analysis of 587 of the donors applied high-throughput TCR beta sequencing to assess whether each TCR beta V gene segment acted as functional or pseudogenic. Donor age, sex, ethnicity and CMV serostatus were compiled together with the repertoire data. A later genetic analysis used genome-wide SNP genotypes for about 60% of the roughly 700 donors, treating that subset as a discovery cohort. All discovery cohort repertoires had been generated on a single sequencing platform. Both class I and class II loci were covered by HLA typing, at four-digit resolution. Typing coverage differed by locus: A, B, C, DRB1 and DQB1 were typed in roughly 620-630 donors, DQA1 in 500 to 550, DPA1 in 600 to 610, and DPB1 in 400 to 480. Roughly 5 DR-DQ haplotypes were handled as single units for association and clustering, since linkage in the cohort was strong. On average, roughly 200,000 unique TCR beta nucleotide sequences were sequenced per donor among 398 genotyped donors of the cohort, with 15% to 20% of those sequences being non-productive. Overall study outcomes, separate from this receptor: According to a later analysis, TCR association rates differed among HLA loci, with DRB1 alleles showing the most associated TCRs and HLA-C alleles showing the fewest. In a later analysis, several top co-occurrence clusters were reported to appear linked to parvovirus B19, influenza, CMV and Epstein-Barr virus. Linkage disequilibrium might explain the correlated functional status among segregating V segments, but an unknown experimental factor could not be ruled out. Compared with the approximately 710-donor mean, donors in an Asian-associated ancestry cluster had fewer N-insertions in productive TCRs, according to a later genetic analysis. According to a later analysis, most CMV-associated TCR beta chains appeared to be HLA-restricted, and the HLA associations seemed to be driven largely by CMV exposure. Assigning TCR associations to individual alleles was difficult when HLA alleles, especially DR and DQ, strongly co-occurred. The presence/absence analyses assumed that sequencing depth was roughly uniform across donors, and that assumption may not be true. Because counts were too low, roughly 16 rarely observed V segments, including chromosome 9 orphons, were left out of the earlier analysis of 587 of the donors. It was suggested by the authors that the approach could potentially be generalized to other disease states and immunological phenotypes. Most TCR sequences were seen in very few donors, while some public TCRs were found in many individuals. Specific HLA alleles were associated with 15,000 to 20,000 TCR beta sequences at a false discovery rate of 0.05 in a later analysis. A later genetic analysis associated a missense DCLRE1C variant with V-gene and J-gene trimming of TCR beta chains, and an independent cohort replicated the association. CMV serostatus was the only immune exposure information available for the cohort. A cluster of highly shared sequence variants was judged likely to represent a technical artifact of the sequencing pipeline. Broadly in line with IMGT annotations, most TCR beta V segments showed up in productive rearrangements about 87% or about 30% of the time in an earlier analysis of around 550 of the donors. A few of the identified cytomegalovirus-associated TCR beta chains were confirmed in vitro to be specific for cytomegalovirus antigens. In the study, 150 to 200 TCR beta chains were listed as associated with cytomegalovirus. The classifier was reported to diagnose cytomegalovirus status with high specificity and sensitivity in both the original and validation cohorts. The 87-base-pair reads could not distinguish some IMGT-functional V segments, including TRBV6-2 and TRBV6-3, so those segments were excluded. Only TCR beta chains were sequenced in this cohort, and the absence of alpha or paired-chain data limited detectable features. A further reported finding was that TCR beta sequences accurately predicted the HLA-A and HLA-B alleles for most subjects in the first cohort. HLA typing was unavailable for some donors at each locus, so association tests used only the typed subset. In a later analysis, HLA-associated TCR beta chains were found to be more clonally expanded and to have lower generation probabilities than equally common non-associated chains.

The cohort consisted of 666 healthy bone marrow donors. Cohort members were all nominally healthy when sampled, although unrecorded immune exposures were likely present. The donor tested CMV seropositive and was one of the 289 seropositive cohort members. Every donor gave a peripheral blood sample, and the peripheral blood mononuclear cells from that sample were used for TCR beta sequencing. Genomic DNA extraction from the blood cell samples was performed with the Qiagen DNeasy Blood Extraction Kit. Sequenced sample: PBMCs. This TCR came from a woman between 18 and 29 years old in good health and CMV-seropositive. This chain is built from TRBV27 and TRBJ1-2, with 9 junctional bases fitting TRBD1. Here is the DNA: TGTGCCAGCAGTCCGAGGACAGGGGACTATGGCTACACCTTC. Its protein reads: CASSPRTGDYGYTF.